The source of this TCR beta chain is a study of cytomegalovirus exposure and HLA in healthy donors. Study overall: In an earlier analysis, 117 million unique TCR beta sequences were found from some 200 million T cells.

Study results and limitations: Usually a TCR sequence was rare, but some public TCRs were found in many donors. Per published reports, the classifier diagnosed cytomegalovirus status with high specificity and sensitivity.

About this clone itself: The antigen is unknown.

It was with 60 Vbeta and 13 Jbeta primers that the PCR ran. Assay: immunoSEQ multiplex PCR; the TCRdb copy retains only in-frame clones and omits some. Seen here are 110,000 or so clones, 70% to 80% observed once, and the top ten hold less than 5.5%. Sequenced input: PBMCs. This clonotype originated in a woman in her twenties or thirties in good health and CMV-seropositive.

CDR3 sequence (DNA): TGTGCCAGTAGGGACAGGGGGCCCACTGAAGCTTTCTTT. Translation: CASRDRGPTEAFF. V is TRBV19 and J is TRBJ1-1, with TRBD1 matching 11 bases. Per germline, CDR1 LNHDA and CDR2 SQIVND (reference sequence). The J segment lost 4 bases and the V segment lost 6 bases, leaving 1 base of the junction unmatched. This CDR3 has 13 residues.